Here is one T cell receptor (beta chain) with its context. The record originates from a study of T cell responses to AZD1222 COVID-19 vaccine. The germline V gene has CDR1 LGHNA and CDR2 YSLEER. With 0 bases clipped from V and 5 bases from J, the junction kept 4 bases outside the gene matches. This CDR3 is 15 amino acids long. The protocol was immunoSEQ multiplex PCR, while the TCRdb copy is restricted to in-frame clones and leaves out a portion. The data contain around 170,000 clones, around nine tenths of them singletons. The TCR originated in an adult who received the AZD1222 COVID-19 vaccine. The specimen comprised peripheral blood, sampled 28 days after the second AZD1222 dose. The rearrangement uses TRBV4-3 and TRBJ2-7, with TRBD2 matching over 10 bases. CDR3 sequence: CASSQDSGTSDEQYF. The CDR3 nucleotides are TGCGCCAGCAGCCAAGATTCCGGGACTAGCGACGAGCAGTACTTC.